This TCR beta chain was sequenced in a study of blood T cell repertoires in COVID-19. Study as a whole: COVID-19 samples from acute and convalescent phases originated in the United States, Italy and Spain.

Trimming pared 2 bases from V and 4 bases from J, leaving 11 bases between. Germline V gene data show CDR1 as ENHRY and CDR2 as SYGVKD. This CDR3 comprises 14 residues. Authors' processing steps: Amplification of reference gene primers provided the estimated nucleated cell counts. The table came from immunoSEQ multiplex PCR; TCRdb's copy has only in-frame clones and leaves some out. V, J and clone size derive from that table, while D and trimming were established from the DNA sequence. The data contain around 190,000 clones, roughly 80% of them singletons. The specimen was peripheral blood. The chain is built from TRBV10-3 and TRBJ1-1, with TRBD1 as a possible D gene (5 bases). The clonotype originates from a man aged 60-69 years with acute or convalescent COVID-19. CDR3 nucleotide sequence: TGTGCCATCAGTGAGGACAGCTTTGTCACTGAAGCTTTCTTT. Protein product: CAISEDSFVTEAFF.